This T cell receptor (beta chain) was obtained from a study of cytomegalovirus exposure and HLA in healthy donors. Study results and caveats: TCR beta V segments were, for the most part, productive about 87% or about 30% of the time in an earlier analysis.

Donors in the study were healthy people who gave bone marrow. Researchers ran the PCR with 60 Vbeta and 13 Jbeta primers. Clones were read by immunoSEQ multiplex PCR, and TCRdb kept only the in-frame ones, dropping some. The sample lists 120,000 to 150,000 clones, about four fifths occurring once. The CDR3 spans 16 residues. Germline trimming cut 0 bases from V and 0 bases from J; bases unmatched to any gene: 2. CDR1 and CDR2 (germline): ENHRY, SYGVKD. Remarks on this clone: As yet, its antigen is unknown. Other DNA sequences in this specimen translate into the identical CDR3.

Sequencing was carried out using PBMCs. The chain has TRBV10-3 and TRBJ2-3; TRBD2 agrees at 8 bases. The source of this sequence is a man between 18 and 35 years old in good health and CMV-seropositive. DNA for the CDR3: TGTGCCATCAGTGAGTCGGCTAGCGGGAGCACAGATACGCAGTATTTT. This codes for CAISESASGSTDTQYF.